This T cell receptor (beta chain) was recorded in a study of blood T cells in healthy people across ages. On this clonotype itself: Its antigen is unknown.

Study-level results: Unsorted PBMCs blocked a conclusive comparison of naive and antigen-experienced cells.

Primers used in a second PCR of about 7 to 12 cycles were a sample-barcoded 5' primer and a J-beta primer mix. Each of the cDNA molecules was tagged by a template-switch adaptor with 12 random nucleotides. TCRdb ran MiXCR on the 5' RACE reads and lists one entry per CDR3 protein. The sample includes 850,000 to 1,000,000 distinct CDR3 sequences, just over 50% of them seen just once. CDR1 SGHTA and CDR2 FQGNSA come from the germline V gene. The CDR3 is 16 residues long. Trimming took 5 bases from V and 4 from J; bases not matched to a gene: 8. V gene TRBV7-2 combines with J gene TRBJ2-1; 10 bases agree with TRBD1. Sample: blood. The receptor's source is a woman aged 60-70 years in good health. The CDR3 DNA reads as TGTGCCAGCAGCCCGGGACAGGGGCATGGGTACAATGAGCAGTTCTTC. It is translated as CASSPGQGHGYNEQFF.